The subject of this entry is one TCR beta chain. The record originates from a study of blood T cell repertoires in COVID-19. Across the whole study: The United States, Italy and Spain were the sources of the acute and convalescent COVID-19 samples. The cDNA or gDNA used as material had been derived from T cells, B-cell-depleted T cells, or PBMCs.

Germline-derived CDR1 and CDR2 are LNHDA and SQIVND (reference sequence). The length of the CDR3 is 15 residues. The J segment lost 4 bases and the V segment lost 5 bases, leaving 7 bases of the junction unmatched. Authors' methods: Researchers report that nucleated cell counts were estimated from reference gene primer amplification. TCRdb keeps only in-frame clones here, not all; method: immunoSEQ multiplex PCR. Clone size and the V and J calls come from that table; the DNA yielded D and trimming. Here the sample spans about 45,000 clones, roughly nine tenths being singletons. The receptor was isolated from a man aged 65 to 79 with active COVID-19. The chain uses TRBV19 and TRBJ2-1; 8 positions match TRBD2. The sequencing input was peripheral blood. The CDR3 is CASSSLAGLYNEQFF. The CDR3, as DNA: TGTGCCAGTAGTTCCTTAGCGGGATTGTACAATGAGCAGTTCTTC. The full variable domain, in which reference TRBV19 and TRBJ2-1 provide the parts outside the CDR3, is DGGITQSPKYLFRKEGQNVTLSCEQNLNHDAMYWYRQDPGQGLRLIYYSQIVNDFQKGDIAEGYSVSREKKESFPLTVTSAQKNPTAFYLCASSSLAGLYNEQFFGPGTRLTVL.